This T cell receptor beta chain was retrieved from a study of T cells in Graves' hyperthyroidism and ophthalmopathy. Study-wide context: It was at initial diagnosis, before any treatment, that peripheral blood was collected. Notes on the study in general: Stable hyperthyroidism and ophthalmopathy were separated using 13 V-J signatures.

Germline V gives CDR1 KGHDR, CDR2 SFDVKD. The V and J ends lost 6 bases and 5 bases respectively, with 4 bases between them. The CDR3 runs to 11 residues. As for this clonotype: Its specificity is not known.

TCR beta CDR3 regions were amplified from RNA. The HTBI set primed first-round TCR CDR3 RT-PCR. TCRdb recomputed calls from the multiplex PCR reads with MiXCR, one row per CDR3 protein. This table holds about 690,000 distinct CDR3 sequences, around 16% found once. Patients showing uncontrolled infection, other autoimmune disease, pregnancy or lactation were ineligible. The clonotype was recovered from a man aged 45-65 years with Graves' hyperthyroidism. The sample taken for sequencing was blood. The chain couples TRBV24-1 to TRBJ2-1, with D unresolved. CDR3 nucleotides: TGTGCCACCAGTTCTAACAATGAGCAGTTCTTC. Its protein is CATSSNNEQFF.